These 14 T cell receptor beta chains share one sample of origin, sequenced in a study of cytomegalovirus exposure and HLA in healthy donors. The PCR had 60 Vbeta and 13 Jbeta primers. Measured with immunoSEQ multiplex PCR; TCRdb has only the in-frame clones, and not every one. Of about 200,000 clones listed, roughly 90% are singletons. The specimen was PBMCs. These receptors originate from a woman younger than 45 in good health and CMV-seronegative.

V and J are TRBV28 and TRBJ1-5; perhaps TRBD1 as D (5 bases). V was cut by 3 bases and J by 4 bases, with 16 bases left in between. CDR3 length equals 16 residues. Germline V gene sequence: CDR1 MDHEN, CDR2 SYDVKM. The CDR3 sequence is CASSFSGSWVNQPQHF. The CDR3, as DNA: TGTGCCAGCAGTTTTTCAGGGTCCTGGGTAAATCAGCCCCAGCATTTT.

The CDR3 DNA follows: TGTGCCAGCAGCGTAAACAGAAACTATGGCTACACCTTC. Encoded protein: CASSVNRNYGYTF. The chain joins TRBV9 to TRBJ1-2; D is undetermined. In germline, CDR1 is SGDLS, CDR2 YYNGEE. This CDR3 region has 13 residues. V was trimmed by 1 base and J by 2 bases, leaving 6 bases between them.

The rearrangement uses TRBV4-1 and TRBJ1-2, with TRBD1 matching 8 bases. V dropped 2 bases and J dropped 7; count of bases not matched to a gene: 9. The CDR3 has 15 amino acids. The V gene's germline CDR1 is MGHRA and CDR2 YSYEKL. The CDR3 bases are TGCGCCAGCAGCCAACCCCGGACAGGGACTCTTGGCTACACCTTC. It is translated as CASSQPRTGTLGYTF.

This rearrangement joins TRBV27 to TRBJ1-1; 9 bases are a match to TRBD1. This CDR3 contains 15 residues. The trim removed 5 bases at V and 7 bases at J, leaving 11 bases unmatched. Germline V gene lookup returns CDR1 MNHEY and CDR2 SMNVEV (reference sequence). CDR3 sequence reads: CASSKTPGTGLEAFF. CDR3 DNA sequence: TGTGCCAGCAGTAAAACCCCCGGGACAGGGCTTGAAGCTTTCTTT.

This clone was recorded once. The chain employs TRBV19 and TRBJ1-1; the match to TRBD1 covers 8 bases. The length of the CDR3 is 13 residues. Germline-derived CDR1 and CDR2 are LNHDA and SQIVND (reference sequence). Trimming at V came to 6 bases and at J to 3 bases, leaving 3 bases not matched to a gene. As DNA, the CDR3 is TGTGCCAGTAGCATGACAGGGGACACTGAAGCTTTCTTT. Protein sequence: CASSMTGDTEAFF.

This chain uses TRBV28 with TRBJ2-6; D is uncertain. Germline CDR1 MDHEN, CDR2 SYDVKM. The CDR3 consists of 19 residues. The germline V and J ends were trimmed by 3 bases and 1 base, with 19 bases remaining between them. This chain's CDR3 is CASSFPWSTPESGANVLTF. The CDR3 nucleotides are TGTGCCAGCAGTTTTCCCTGGTCCACTCCTGAGTCTGGGGCCAACGTCCTGACTTTC. Full variable domain (remainder filled in from reference TRBV28 and TRBJ2-6): DVKVTQSSRYLVKRTGEKVFLECVQDMDHENMFWYRQDPGLGLRLIYFSYDVKMKEKGDIPEGYSVSREKKERFSLILESASTNQTSMYLCASSFPWSTPESGANVLTFGAGSRLTVL.

This sequence joins TRBV5-1 and TRBJ2-1; 10 bases match TRBD2. J was trimmed by 7 bases and V by 0 bases; bases with no gene match: 7. CDR1 and CDR2 (germline): SGHRS, YFSETQ. The CDR3 sequence is 16 residues long. Written as DNA, the CDR3 is TGCGCCAGCAGCTTGGGACCGGGACTAGCGAGTAATGAGCAGTTCTTC. Encoded protein: CASSLGPGLASNEQFF.

The chain joins TRBV28 to TRBJ2-2; possibly TRBD2 for D (5 bases). Deletions cut 3 bases from V and 4 bases from J, with 12 bases between. Looked up from germline, CDR1 is MDHEN and CDR2 is SYDVKM. This CDR3 is 15 amino acids long. This CDR3 reads CASSFGRGITGELFF. The CDR3 DNA sequence: TGTGCCAGCAGTTTTGGCCGGGGTATCACCGGGGAGCTGTTTTTT.

V is TRBV9 and J is TRBJ2-2; the match to TRBD2 covers 12 bases. V lost 4 bases to trimming and J lost 3 bases; unmatched junction nucleotides: 4. This CDR3 comprises 16 residues. CDR1 is SGDLS and CDR2 is YYNGEE in the germline V gene. CDR3 nucleotide sequence: TGTGCCAGCAGCTTTAGACTAGCGGGGGACACCGGGGAGCTGTTTTTT. This sequence encodes CASSFRLAGDTGELFF.

V is TRBV27 and J is TRBJ2-1, with 13 positions matching TRBD2. V gave up 5 bases and J gave up 3 bases; unmatched junction bases: 16. In germline, CDR1 is MNHEY, CDR2 SMNVEV (reference sequence). This CDR3 contains 20 residues. CDR3 protein: CASSPTPGTSGASYYNEQFF. For the CDR3, the DNA is TGTGCCAGCAGTCCAACTCCCGGGACTAGCGGGGCTAGTTACTACAATGAGCAGTTCTTC.

The chain has TRBV4-2 and TRBJ2-3, with unresolved D. There are 14 residues in the CDR3. The germline CDR1 and CDR2 sequences are LGHNA and YNFKEQ. V was shortened by 0 bases and J by 7 bases, with 11 bases between the two germline ends. The CDR3 bases are TGTGCCAGCAGCCAAGATCCCGTGTCGTATACGCAGTATTTT. This translates into CASSQDPVSYTQYF.

V gene TRBV20-1 combines with J gene TRBJ2-5; a weak D match, TRBD2 (5 bases). Trimming removed 5 bases from V and 9 bases from J, with 13 bases in between. The CDR3 extends over 11 amino acids. Germline V gene lookup returns CDR1 DFQATT and CDR2 SNEGSKA (reference sequence). The CDR3 nucleotides read TGCAGTGCTCTTCGAACGGAGGCCCAGTACTTC. Encoded protein: CSALRTEAQYF.

The chain recombines TRBV10-3 with TRBJ1-2; a weak D match, TRBD1 (5 bases). Deletions cut 0 bases from V and 0 bases from J, with 26 bases between. This CDR3 is 21 amino acids long. Germline CDR1 ENHRY, CDR2 SYGVKD. The CDR3 sequence is CAISESNYRTINGLANYGYTF. CDR3 in DNA: TGTGCCATCAGTGAGTCGAACTACCGGACAATAAACGGATTAGCTAACTATGGCTACACCTTC.

J is TRBJ1-5 and V is TRBV2; D not resolved. The V gene's germline CDR1 is SNHLY and CDR2 FYNNEI. The CDR3 consists of 17 residues. V was shortened by 5 bases and J by 0 bases, with 17 bases between the two germline ends. CDR3 nucleotides: TGTGCCAGCAGTAAAGGGCCCAGGCGATTTAGCAATCAGCCCCAGCATTTT. Translating it yields CASSKGPRRFSNQPQHF.